This T cell receptor beta chain came from a study of glioma-infiltrating T cells. This clonotype appeared a few times. The iRepertoire nested amplicon-rescue multiplex PCR amplified TCR alpha and beta CDR3s from RNA. Each CDR3 protein gets one entry after TCRdb re-called the multiplex PCR reads with MiXCR. The sample lists around 120,000 distinct CDR3 sequences; more than 20% were seen once. The germline V and J ends were trimmed by 2 bases and 2 bases, with 11 bases remaining between them. The CDR3 extends over 15 amino acids. The germline V gene has CDR1 KGHDR and CDR2 SFDVKD. The sequenced sample was glioma tissue, nonneoplastic brain tissue, or PBMCs (not recorded which). V gene TRBV24-1 combines with J gene TRBJ1-1; possibly TRBD1 for D (6 bases). This sequence was found in a human donor with low-grade glioma or glioblastoma, undergoing nonglioma brain surgery, or in good health (not recorded which). The CDR3 nucleotides read TGTGCCACCAGTGATTCCGGGACACTTAACACTGAAGCTTTCTTT. Encoded protein: CATSDSGTLNTEAFF.